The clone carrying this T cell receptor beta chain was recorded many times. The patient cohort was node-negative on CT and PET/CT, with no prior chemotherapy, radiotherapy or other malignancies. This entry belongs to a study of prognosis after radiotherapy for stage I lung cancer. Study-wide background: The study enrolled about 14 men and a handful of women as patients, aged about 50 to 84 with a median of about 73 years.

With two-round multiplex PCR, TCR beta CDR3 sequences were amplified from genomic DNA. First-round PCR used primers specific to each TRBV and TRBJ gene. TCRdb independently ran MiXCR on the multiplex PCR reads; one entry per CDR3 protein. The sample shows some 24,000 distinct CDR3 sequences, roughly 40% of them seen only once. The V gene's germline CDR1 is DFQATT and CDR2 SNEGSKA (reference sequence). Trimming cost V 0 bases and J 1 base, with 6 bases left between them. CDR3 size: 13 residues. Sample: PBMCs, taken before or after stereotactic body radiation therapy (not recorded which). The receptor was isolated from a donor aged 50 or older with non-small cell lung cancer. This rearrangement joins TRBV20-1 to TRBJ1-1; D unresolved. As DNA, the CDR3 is TGCAGTGCTAGAGACCCAGGGAACACTGAAGCTTTCTTT. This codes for CSARDPGNTEAFF.